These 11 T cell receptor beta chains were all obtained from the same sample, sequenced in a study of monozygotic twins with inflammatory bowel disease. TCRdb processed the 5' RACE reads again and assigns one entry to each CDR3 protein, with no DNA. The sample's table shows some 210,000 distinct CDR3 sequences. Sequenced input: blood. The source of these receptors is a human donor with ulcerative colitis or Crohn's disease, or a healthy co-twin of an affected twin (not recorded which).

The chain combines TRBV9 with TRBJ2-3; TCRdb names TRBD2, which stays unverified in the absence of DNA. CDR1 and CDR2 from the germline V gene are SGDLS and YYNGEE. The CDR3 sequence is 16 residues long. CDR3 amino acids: CASSVALAGQADTQYF.

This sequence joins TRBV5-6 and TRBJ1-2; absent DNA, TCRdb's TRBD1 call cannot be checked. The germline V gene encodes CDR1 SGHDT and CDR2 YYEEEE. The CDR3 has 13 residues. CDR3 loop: CASIRGANYGYTF.

The CDR3 spells CASSSDGVRTHYF. The V and J genes are TRBV12-3 or TRBV12-4 and TRBJ2-5. This CDR3 comprises 13 residues.

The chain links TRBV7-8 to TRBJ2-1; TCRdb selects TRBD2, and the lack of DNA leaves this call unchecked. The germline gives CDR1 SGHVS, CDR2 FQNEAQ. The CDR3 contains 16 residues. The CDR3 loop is CASSKAQAGSYNEQFF.

CDR3 amino acids: CASSLESAYNEQFF. J is TRBJ2-1 and V is TRBV5-4. Germline CDR1 reads SGHNT; CDR2 reads YYREEE (reference sequence). This CDR3 region has 14 residues.

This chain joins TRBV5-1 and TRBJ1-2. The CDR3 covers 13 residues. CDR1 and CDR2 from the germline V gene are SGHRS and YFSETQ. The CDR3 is CASSLDSNYGYTF.

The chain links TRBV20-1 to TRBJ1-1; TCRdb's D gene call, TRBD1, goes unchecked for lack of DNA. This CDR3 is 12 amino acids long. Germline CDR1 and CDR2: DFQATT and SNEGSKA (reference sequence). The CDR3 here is CRPEGAGTEAFF.

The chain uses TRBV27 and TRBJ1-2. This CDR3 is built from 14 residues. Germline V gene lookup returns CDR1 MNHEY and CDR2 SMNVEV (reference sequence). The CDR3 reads CASSPSGRAGGYTF.

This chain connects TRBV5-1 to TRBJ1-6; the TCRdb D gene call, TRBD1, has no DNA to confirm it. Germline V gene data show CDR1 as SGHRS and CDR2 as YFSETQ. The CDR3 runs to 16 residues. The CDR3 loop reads CASSVQGRTYNSPLHF. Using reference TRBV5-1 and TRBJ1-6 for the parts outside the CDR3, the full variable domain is KAGVTQTPRYLIKTRGQQVTLSCSPISGHRSVSWYQQTPGQGLQFLFEYFSETQRNKGNFPGRFSGRQFSNSRSEMNVSTLELGDSALYLCASSVQGRTYNSPLHFGNGTRLTVT.

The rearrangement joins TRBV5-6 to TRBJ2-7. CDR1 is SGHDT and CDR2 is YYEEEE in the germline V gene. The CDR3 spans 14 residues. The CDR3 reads CASSWDTNSYEQYF.

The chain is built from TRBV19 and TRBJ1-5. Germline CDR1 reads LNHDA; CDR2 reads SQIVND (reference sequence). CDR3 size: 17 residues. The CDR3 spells CASSIAGGGNFNQPQHF.